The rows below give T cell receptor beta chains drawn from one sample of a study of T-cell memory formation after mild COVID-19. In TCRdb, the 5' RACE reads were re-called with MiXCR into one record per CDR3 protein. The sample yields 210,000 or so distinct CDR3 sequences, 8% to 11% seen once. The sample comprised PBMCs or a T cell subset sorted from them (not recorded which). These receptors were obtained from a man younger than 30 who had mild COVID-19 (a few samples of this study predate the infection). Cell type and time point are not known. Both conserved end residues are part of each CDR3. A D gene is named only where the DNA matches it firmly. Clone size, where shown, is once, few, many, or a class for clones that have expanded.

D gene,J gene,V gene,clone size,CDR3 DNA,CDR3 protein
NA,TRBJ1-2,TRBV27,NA,TGTGCCAGCAGTTTTGCGGGGGTTTATGGCTACACCTTC,CASSFAGVYGYTF
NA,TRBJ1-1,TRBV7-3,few,TGTGCCAGCAGAAAGACAGCGAACACTGAAGCTTTCTTT,CASRKTANTEAFF
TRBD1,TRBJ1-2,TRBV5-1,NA,TGCGCCAGCAGCTTCGACAGGGTAGGAGGCTACACCTTC,CASSFDRVGGYTF
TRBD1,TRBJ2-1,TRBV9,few,TGTGCCAGCAGCCCTCGACAGGGAGACTACAATGAGCAGTTCTTC,CASSPRQGDYNEQFF
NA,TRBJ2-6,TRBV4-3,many,TGCGCCAGCAGCCGTCAGGGTTCTGGGGCCAACGTCCTGACTTTC,CASSRQGSGANVLTF
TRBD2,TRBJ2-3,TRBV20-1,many,TGCAGTGCTCCGAGCTTGGGGGAGCGGGGGACCACAGATACGCAGTATTTT,CSAPSLGERGTTDTQYF
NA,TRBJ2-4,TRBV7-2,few,TGTGCCAGCAGCTTAGCCGGCGGGAACCTTTACTTC,CASSLAGGNLYF
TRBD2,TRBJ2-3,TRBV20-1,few,TGCAGTGCGAGACTAGCGGGAGCCATCACAGATACGCAGTATTTT,CSARLAGAITDTQYF
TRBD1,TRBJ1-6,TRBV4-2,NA,TGTGCCAGCAGCCAGACAGGGGCTGATTCACCCCTCCACTTT,CASSQTGADSPLHF
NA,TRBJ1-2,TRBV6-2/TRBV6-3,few,TGTGCCACCCAGGGGAATTATGGCTACACCTTC,CATQGNYGYTF
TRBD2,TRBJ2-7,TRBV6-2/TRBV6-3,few,TGTGCCAGCCACCGGGACTACAACTCCTACGAGCAGTACTTC,CASHRDYNSYEQYF
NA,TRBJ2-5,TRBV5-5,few,TGTGCCAGCAGCTTGGAGGGTGAAGAGACCCAGTACTTC,CASSLEGEETQYF
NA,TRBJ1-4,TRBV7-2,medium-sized,TGTGCCAGCAGCTTAACAGGGTCAACTAATGAAAAACTGTTTTTT,CASSLTGSTNEKLFF
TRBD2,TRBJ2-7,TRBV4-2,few,TGTGCCAGCAGTGCTAGCGGGGGACGCTCCTACGAGCAGTACTTC,CASSASGGRSYEQYF
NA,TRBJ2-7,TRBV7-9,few,TGTGCCAGCAGCTCACTTAGAGCCAACTTCTACGAGCAGTACTTC,CASSSLRANFYEQYF
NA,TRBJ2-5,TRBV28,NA,TGTGCCAGCAGTCCCCACCGGAGGGTCCAAGAGACCCAGTACTTC,CASSPHRRVQETQYF
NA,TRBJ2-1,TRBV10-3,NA,TGTGCCATCAGTGTGGGTAATGAGCAGTTCTTC,CAISVGNEQFF
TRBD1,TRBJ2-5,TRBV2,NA,TGTGCCAGCAAATCGGACAGGAATAAAGAGACCCAGTACTTC,CASKSDRNKETQYF